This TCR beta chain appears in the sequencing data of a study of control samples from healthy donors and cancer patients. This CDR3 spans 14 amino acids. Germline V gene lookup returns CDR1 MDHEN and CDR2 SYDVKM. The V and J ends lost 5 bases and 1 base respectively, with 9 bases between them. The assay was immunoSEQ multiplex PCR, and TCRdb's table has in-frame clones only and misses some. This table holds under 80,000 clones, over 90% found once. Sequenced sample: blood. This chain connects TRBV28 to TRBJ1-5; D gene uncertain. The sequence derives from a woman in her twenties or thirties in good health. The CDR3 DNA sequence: TGTGCCAGCAGTCCCGAACAAAGCAATCAGCCCCAGCATTTT. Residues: CASSPEQSNQPQHF. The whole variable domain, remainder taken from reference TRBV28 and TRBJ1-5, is DVKVTQSSRYLVKRTGEKVFLECVQDMDHENMFWYRQDPGLGLRLIYFSYDVKMKEKGDIPEGYSVSREKKERFSLILESASTNQTSMYLCASSPEQSNQPQHFGDGTRLSIL.